This T cell receptor beta chain derives from a study of response to subunit inactivated influenza vaccine. Study observations and caveats: Every seasonal influenza vaccination brings in few new T cells, the authors suggested.

TCRdb redid the calling of the RT-PCR reads with MiXCR, one entry per CDR3 protein. This table has about 780,000 distinct CDR3 sequences, less than 20% appearing once. This clonotype appeared many times. Its antigen is as yet unknown. The CDR3 has 14 amino acids. From germline, CDR1 is SQVTM and CDR2 ANQGSEA. J gave up 2 bases and V 6 bases, and 5 bases lay outside the gene matches. The V call is TRBV29-1, the J call TRBJ2-1; TRBD2 agrees at 9 bases. The TCR originated in a man aged 45-65 years who received an inactivated influenza vaccine. Sequencing used PBMCs from blood, obtained 5 to 6 days after vaccination. The CDR3 bases are TGCAGCGTAGGTGGACTAGCGACCTACAATGAGCAGTTCTTC. This translates into CSVGGLATYNEQFF.